These T cell receptor beta chains were read from a single sample in a study of early T cells in non-severe SARS-CoV-2 infection. TCRdb recomputed calls from the 5' RACE reads with MiXCR, one row per CDR3 protein. The profile covers about 44,000 distinct CDR3 sequences, with roughly 6% appearing a single time and under 15% taken by the ten largest. The sequencing input was whole blood. The receptors here all came from an adult who was a healthcare worker with PCR-confirmed SARS-CoV-2 infection or an uninfected control (not recorded which). The CDR3 runs from the conserved cysteine through the conserved F or W. A D gene is named only where the DNA matches it firmly. Clone size is shown for a subset of rows, as once, few, many or a class of expanded clone.

D,size,V,J,DNA,CDR3
TRBD2,many,TRBV3-1,TRBJ2-1,TGTGCCAGCAGCCAGACCGGGACTAGCGTGATCTATGAGCAGTTCTTC,CASSQTGTSVIYEQFF
-,many,TRBV5-1,TRBJ2-1,TGCGCCAGCAGCTTGGAGGTTAGAGGCTCCTACAATGAGCAGTTCTTC,CASSLEVRGSYNEQFF
-,many,TRBV10-3,TRBJ2-7,TGTGCCATCGGAGGACGCAGCAGCACTCCCTACGAGCAGTACTTC,CAIGGRSSTPYEQYF
TRBD2,many,TRBV3-1,TRBJ2-1,TGTGCCAGCGCCGGGGGGTACAATGAGCAGTTCTTC,CASAGGYNEQFF
-,few,TRBV5-4,TRBJ2-3,TGTGCCAGCAGCTTAAGCACGGGATCAGATACGCAGTATTTT,CASSLSTGSDTQYF
TRBD1,many,TRBV7-4,TRBJ1-6,TGTGCCAGCAGCCCGCGCCGGGACAGCAATTCACCCCTCCACTTT,CASSPRRDSNSPLHF
-,many,TRBV5-1,TRBJ2-1,TGCGCCAGCAGGTTGTCGACCGCGGCGTACAATGAGCAGTTCTTC,CASRLSTAAYNEQFF
TRBD1,many,TRBV12-3/TRBV12-4,TRBJ1-6,TGTGCCAGCACCTCGAGGGGGCTCGCATCACCCCTCCACTTT,CASTSRGLASPLHF
TRBD1,many,TRBV27,TRBJ2-5,TGTGCCAGCAGCACCGGGACAGAGACCCAAGAGACCCAGTACTTC,CASSTGTETQETQYF
TRBD2,many,TRBV19,TRBJ2-1,TGTGCCAGTAGCCCCCACCTGGGACTAGCAGTGATTAATGAGCAGTTCTTC,CASSPHLGLAVINEQFF
-,many,TRBV7-8,TRBJ2-1,TGTGCCAGCAGCAAGACGGGGGGCTTTGACAATGAGCAGTTCTTC,CASSKTGGFDNEQFF
-,many,TRBV7-6,TRBJ2-5,TGTGCCAGCAGCTTAGCAAGGCGAGAGACCCAGTACTTC,CASSLARRETQYF
TRBD1,-,TRBV29-1,TRBJ1-3,TGCAGCGCATTACCAGGGGGCTCTGGAAACACCATATATTTT,CSALPGGSGNTIYF
-,many,TRBV10-1,TRBJ1-2,TGCGCCAGCAGTGAGGAGGGGACCTATGGCTACACCTTC,CASSEEGTYGYTF
-,many,TRBV12-3/TRBV12-4,TRBJ1-1,TGTGCCAGCAGTTACAGGGCTCCTAACACTGAAGCTTTCTTT,CASSYRAPNTEAFF
-,-,TRBV7-9,TRBJ2-1,TGTGCCAGCAGACCTGGACTGGACTACCACAATGAGCAGTTCTTC,CASRPGLDYHNEQFF
TRBD1,medium-sized,TRBV7-9,TRBJ2-5,TGTGCCAGCAGCTCGAGGGGACAGGACCACCAAGAGACCCAGTACTTC,CASSSRGQDHQETQYF
-,many,TRBV20-1,TRBJ2-5,TGCAGTATTCGAGGACACGCGCAAGAGACCCAGTACTTC,CSIRGHAQETQYF
-,many,TRBV20-1,TRBJ2-5,TGCAGTGCTAGAGAGGAAGGACCGCGGGGGACCCAGTACTTC,CSAREEGPRGTQYF
-,-,TRBV6-2/TRBV6-3,TRBJ1-1,TGTGCCAGCAGTTCGATTGGGAACACTGAAGCTTTCTTT,CASSSIGNTEAFF
-,many,TRBV6-2/TRBV6-3,TRBJ2-7,TGTGCCAGCAGCCACACATGGGGATTAGCCTACGAGCAGTACTTC,CASSHTWGLAYEQYF
-,many,TRBV11-2,TRBJ2-1,TGTGCCAGCAGCTGGTCACGTAACAATGAGCAGTTCTTC,CASSWSRNNEQFF
TRBD2,-,TRBV7-6,TRBJ2-2,TGTGCCAGCAGCTTAGAAGGGACTAGCAGAGCCGGGGAGCTGTTTTTT,CASSLEGTSRAGELFF
TRBD2,many,TRBV12-3/TRBV12-4,TRBJ2-7,TGTGCCAGCAGTGGTAGCGGGGGGCCTTTAGAGGAGCAGTACTTC,CASSGSGGPLEEQYF
TRBD1,-,TRBV25-1,TRBJ2-4,TGTGCCAGCAGTGAGACAGGGATAGCCAAAAACATTCAGTACTTC,CASSETGIAKNIQYF
-,few,TRBV2,TRBJ2-7,TGTGCCAGCAGTGTTAGGGCCCAATGGGAGCAGTACTTC,CASSVRAQWEQYF
-,many,TRBV4-1,TRBJ2-1,TGCGCCAGCAGCCAAGGCCCCTTTGACAGGTATCGGAATGAGCAGTTCTTC,CASSQGPFDRYRNEQFF